In this sample, the clone carrying this T cell receptor beta chain turned up once. Original analysis: Reference gene primer amplification gave estimated nucleated cell counts. The protocol was immunoSEQ multiplex PCR, while the TCRdb copy is restricted to in-frame clones and leaves out a portion. Clone size and the V and J calls come from that table; the DNA yielded D and trimming. Of about 130,000 clones listed, around 88% were seen once; the top ten hold 4.3%. This sample is drawn from a study of blood T cell repertoires in COVID-19. As for the study in general: PBMCs, B-cell-depleted T cells, or T cells were the source of the cDNA or gDNA that made up the material.

The CDR3 covers 18 residues. Trimming removed 2 bases from V and 0 bases from J; junction bases left unmatched: 9. Germline loops: CDR1 MNHEY, CDR2 SVGEGT. Material: peripheral blood. The receptor's source is a man in his 60s with COVID-19, enrolled during active disease. The chain has TRBV6-2 or TRBV6-3 and TRBJ2-2; 7 bases align to TRBD1. DNA of the CDR3: TGTGCCAGCAGTTACCGGGACAGCAGTTATCCGAACACCGGGGAGCTGTTTTTT. Translation: CASSYRDSSYPNTGELFF.